Below are 14 T cell receptor beta chains sequenced from a single sample in a study of control samples from healthy donors and cancer patients. Libraries were prepared by immunoSEQ multiplex PCR; TCRdb keeps only in-frame clonotypes and omits some of them. The sample has 150,000 or so clones, 85% to 95% seen once. The sequenced material came from blood. The source is a middle-aged woman in good health.

This chain uses TRBV3-1 (or the pseudogene TRBV3-2) with TRBJ1-6, with D maybe TRBD1 (5 bases). This CDR3 spans 14 amino acids. Between the trimmed V and J ends, which lost 4 bases and 8 bases, there was a span of 12 bases. The V gene's germline CDR1 is LGHDT and CDR2 YNNKEL (reference sequence). CDR3 protein: CASSPVGGDSPLHF. For the CDR3, the DNA is TGTGCCAGCAGCCCGGTGGGGGGGGATTCACCCCTCCACTTT.

The rearrangement uses TRBV12-3 or TRBV12-4 and TRBJ1-2; no clear D gene. The CDR3 is made up of 13 amino acids. V lost 4 bases to trimming and J lost 8 bases, with 14 bases between them. Here the CDR3 DNA reads TGTGCCAGCAGTTCGGGAGGAGCGGACGGCTACACCTTC. This gives the protein CASSSGGADGYTF.

The rearrangement joins TRBV14 to TRBJ2-7; D assignment may be TRBD1 or TRBD2 (5 bases each). V lost 1 base to trimming and J lost 2 bases, with 15 bases between them. The CDR3 covers 16 residues. The germline V gene encodes CDR1 SGHDN and CDR2 FVKESK. This CDR3 reads CASSQVGTYLAYEQYF. CDR3 sequence (DNA): TGTGCCAGCAGCCAAGTAGGGACCTACCTTGCCTACGAGCAGTACTTC.

This clone appeared once. The rearrangement links TRBV7-2 to TRBJ1-2; 9 nucleotides match TRBD1. The germline gives CDR1 SGHTA, CDR2 FQGNSA. Trimming cost V 1 base and J 4 bases; bases outside gene matches: 10. The CDR3 length is 17 residues. The CDR3 bases are TGTGCCAGCAGCTTAGTTATTGGGACAGGGAAGAGCTATGGCTACACCTTC. This sequence encodes CASSLVIGTGKSYGYTF.

The rearrangement links TRBV6-5 to TRBJ2-1, with TRBD2 matching 7 bases. The CDR3 covers 15 residues. Per the germline V gene, CDR1 is MNHEY and CDR2 is SVGAGI. J gave up 7 bases and V 5 bases, and 11 bases lay outside the gene matches. The CDR3 nucleotides read TGTGCCAGCAGTACCTTGGCGGGGGTTGGGAATGAGCAGTTCTTC. Its protein is CASSTLAGVGNEQFF.

This clone was recorded a few times. V and J are TRBV4-1 and TRBJ1-5; no clear D. V lost 1 base to trimming and J lost 4 bases, with 8 bases between them. The germline CDR1 and CDR2 sequences are MGHRA and YSYEKL. CDR3 length: 14 amino acids. The CDR3, as DNA: TGCGCCAGCAGCCAAGGGCTTAGGAATCAGCCCCAGCATTTT. Translated: CASSQGLRNQPQHF.

This sequence joins TRBV30 and TRBJ2-2; tentative D call: TRBD1 (6 bases). The V and J ends lost 2 bases and 2 bases respectively, with 12 bases between them. This CDR3 region has 15 residues. Germline V gene lookup returns CDR1 GTSNPN and CDR2 SVGIG (reference sequence). The CDR3 reads CAWSPGTLNTGELFF. The DNA of the CDR3 is TGTGCCTGGAGTCCCGGGACACTAAACACCGGGGAGCTGTTTTTT. Variable domain in full (rest from reference TRBV30 and TRBJ2-2): SQTIHQWPATLVQPVGSPLSLECTVEGTSNPNLYWYRQAAGRGLQLLFYSVGIGQISSEVPQNLSASRPQDRQFILSSKKLLLSDSGFYLCAWSPGTLNTGELFFGEGSRLTVL.

V gene TRBV11-2 combines with J gene TRBJ1-1; D unresolved. The CDR3 length is 14 residues. Germline V gene lookup returns CDR1 SGHAT and CDR2 FQNNGV. V gave up 1 base and J gave up 4 bases, with 10 bases separating them. As DNA, the CDR3 is TGTGCCAGCAGCTTAGGAGATTTGCGCACTGAAGCTTTCTTT. This translates into CASSLGDLRTEAFF.

V usage is TRBV5-4 and J usage is TRBJ1-3; TRBD1 might be the D (5 bases). With 4 bases removed from V and 6 bases from J, the gap between germline ends came to 17 bases. This CDR3 region has 15 residues. The V gene's germline CDR1 is SGHNT and CDR2 YYREEE (reference sequence). Here the CDR3 DNA reads TGTGCCAGCAGCGCGAGGGACGGCGCCTCAAACACCATATATTTT. Its protein product is CASSARDGASNTIYF.

The rearrangement uses TRBV11-2 and TRBJ2-3; no firm D call. The germline V gene encodes CDR1 SGHAT and CDR2 FQNNGV. CDR3 length: 11 residues. V was pared by 10 bases and J by 7 bases, with 12 bases between. The CDR3 DNA sequence: TGTGCCATCACGGGCAGGAATACGCAGTATTTT. As protein: CAITGRNTQYF.

The genes are TRBV6-5 and TRBJ2-5; D is unresolved. The CDR3 loop spans 12 amino acids. V lost 5 bases and J lost 5, with 9 bases in between. Looked up from germline, CDR1 is MNHEY and CDR2 is SVGAGI. The CDR3 loop reads CASSRTPETQYF. The CDR3, as DNA: TGTGCCAGCAGTCGCACCCCGGAGACCCAGTACTTC.

The chain links TRBV5-1 to TRBJ2-7; 11 bases fit TRBD2. This CDR3 contains 15 residues. Germline CDR1 is SGHRS and CDR2 is YFSETQ. The trim removed 1 base at V and 3 bases at J, leaving 3 bases unmatched. CDR3 amino acids: CASSLTSGRNYEQYF. The DNA of the CDR3 is TGCGCCAGCAGCTTGACTAGCGGGAGAAACTACGAGCAGTACTTC.

The chain carries TRBV7-2 and TRBJ1-3, with D tentatively TRBD1 (6 bases). Germline values: CDR1 SGHTA, CDR2 FQGNSA. CDR3 size: 15 residues. Trimming took 3 bases from V and 2 from J, leaving 11 bases between them. CDR3: CASSLGPGAGNTIYF. Written as DNA, the CDR3 is TGTGCCAGCAGCTTGGGTCCAGGGGCTGGAAACACCATATATTTT.

J is TRBJ1-4 and V is TRBV10-3; TRBD1 is a possible D gene (5 bases). The V end was cut by 3 bases, the J end by 8 bases, with 13 bases between. This CDR3 contains 14 residues. Germline V gives CDR1 ENHRY, CDR2 SYGVKD. The CDR3 is CAISERQPIEKLFF. CDR3 sequence (DNA): TGTGCCATCAGTGAACGACAGCCTATCGAAAAACTGTTTTTT.